Each of the 17 T cell receptor beta chains below was sequenced from the same sample in a study of CD8 T cells in ankylosing spondylitis. Using its own MiXCR run on the 5' RACE reads, TCRdb lists one record per CDR3 protein. The sample yields about 160,000 distinct CDR3 sequences, about a sixth seen once. Sequencing was carried out using blood, either unsorted or a sorted T cell fraction (not recorded which). The receptors were sampled from a male donor with ankylosing spondylitis or in good health (not recorded which).

This clonotype has more than one count but fewer than ten. The genes are TRBV9 and TRBJ1-5; the D is unclear. Germline assignment: CDR1 SGDLS and CDR2 YYNGEE. The V gene lost 0 bases and the J gene lost 2 bases, with 9 bases spanning the gap. The CDR3 totals 15 residues. This CDR3 reads CASSVGAGGNQPQHF. The CDR3 region has the DNA TGTGCCAGCAGCGTAGGAGCAGGAGGCAATCAGCCCCAGCATTTT.

The gene calls are TRBV2 and TRBJ2-3; maybe TRBD2 (6 bases). CDR3 length: 15 residues. Germline loops: CDR1 SNHLY, CDR2 FYNNEI. V was shortened by 3 bases and J by 2 bases, with 12 bases between the two germline ends. In DNA, the CDR3 is TGTGCCAGCAGTGACGAAGGGACTGACACAGATACGCAGTATTTT. Residues: CASSDEGTDTDTQYF.

This clonotype was found many times. This chain joins TRBV6-5 and TRBJ2-7; unclear D gene. V gave up 6 bases and J gave up 7 bases, with 10 bases separating them. Germline lookup yields CDR1 MNHEY and CDR2 SVGAGI. CDR3 length equals 11 residues. Written as DNA, the CDR3 is TGTGCCAGCAGGTCTTTACGGGAGCAGTACTTC. Encoded protein: CASRSLREQYF.

This chain links TRBV29-1 with TRBJ2-5; D perhaps matches TRBD2 (6 bases). The CDR3 extends over 13 amino acids. The V gene lost 4 bases and the J gene lost 7 bases, with 16 bases spanning the gap. Germline V lookup: CDR1 SQVTM, CDR2 ANQGSEA. CDR3 bases: TGCAGCGTTGGCACCGGGACTTCGGGGACCCAGTACTTC. It specifies CSVGTGTSGTQYF. The entire variable domain, with the rest obtained from reference TRBV29-1 and TRBJ2-5, is as follows: SAVISQKPSRDICQRGTSLTIQCQVDSQVTMMFWYRQQPGQSLTLIATANQGSEATYESGFVIDKFPISRPNLTFSTLTVSNMSPEDSSIYLCSVGTGTSGTQYFGPGTRLLVL.

This clonotype was recorded many times. The rearrangement uses TRBV2 and TRBJ2-5; 7 bases agree with TRBD2. The CDR3 runs 15 residues. The ends lost 7 bases at V and 3 bases at J; junction bases unmatched: 11. In germline, CDR1 is SNHLY, CDR2 FYNNEI. The DNA of the CDR3 is TGTGCCAGCACCCAAGAGCAGGGAGGGGAAGAGACCCAGTACTTC. This sequence encodes CASTQEQGGEETQYF.

This clonotype was seen repeatedly, ten times or more. V and J are TRBV3-1 and TRBJ2-3; 8 bases match TRBD2. The CDR3 contains 17 residues. V was clipped by 4 bases and J by 6 bases; unmatched bases: 15. Looked up from germline, CDR1 is LGHDT and CDR2 is YNNKEL (reference sequence). The CDR3 loop reads CASSPGTSYGLGDTQYF. CDR3 bases: TGTGCCAGCAGCCCGGGGACTAGTTATGGACTGGGGGATACGCAGTATTTT.

This chain connects TRBV5-1 to TRBJ2-2; possibly TRBD1 for D (6 bases). The CDR3 has 18 residues. Germline CDR1 is SGHRS and CDR2 is YFSETQ. Trimming stripped 3 bases from V and 2 bases from J, with 20 bases between. CDR3 sequence (DNA): TGCGCCAGCAGCTGGACTCGGGTACAGGGACGAAACACCGGGGAGCTGTTTTTT. It codes for CASSWTRVQGRNTGELFF.

This clonotype was counted at least ten times. The rearrangement links TRBV3-1 to TRBJ1-4; D gene uncertain. The germline V gene encodes CDR1 LGHDT and CDR2 YNNKEL (reference sequence). The germline V and J ends were trimmed by 4 bases and 4 bases, with 4 bases remaining between them. The CDR3 covers 12 residues. This chain's CDR3 is CASSRRNEKLFF. CDR3 DNA sequence: TGTGCCAGCAGCCGCCGTAATGAAAAACTGTTTTTT.

There are a few counts of this clonotype. V is TRBV5-1 and J is TRBJ1-1, with TRBD1 identical over 7 bases. The CDR3 runs 14 residues. Germline trimming cut 1 base from V and 4 bases from J; bases unmatched to any gene: 4. CDR1 is SGHRS and CDR2 is YFSETQ in the germline V gene. CDR3 sequence (DNA): TGCGCCAGCAGCTTGTGGGCAGGGGGCACTGAAGCTTTCTTT. Amino acid sequence: CASSLWAGGTEAFF. The full variable domain, in which reference TRBV5-1 and TRBJ1-1 provide the parts outside the CDR3, is KAGVTQTPRYLIKTRGQQVTLSCSPISGHRSVSWYQQTPGQGLQFLFEYFSETQRNKGNFPGRFSGRQFSNSRSEMNVSTLELGDSALYLCASSLWAGGTEAFFGQGTRLTVV.

This clonotype was observed a handful of times. J is TRBJ2-2 and V is TRBV5-1, with a possible D match to TRBD2 (5 bases). Trimming removed 2 bases from V and 8 bases from J, with 7 bases in between. Germline values: CDR1 SGHRS, CDR2 YFSETQ. The CDR3 sequence is 12 residues long. CDR3: CASSFERGELFF. In DNA, the CDR3 is TGCGCCAGCAGCTTTGAGCGGGGGGAGCTGTTTTTT.

J is TRBJ1-4 and V is TRBV3-1; 9 bases match TRBD1. Germline CDR1 is LGHDT and CDR2 is YNNKEL (reference sequence). After removal of 0 bases from V and 8 bases from J, the junction contained 7 bases not matched to a gene. The CDR3 sequence is 16 residues long. CDR3 in amino acids: CASSQDPGQGREKLFF. CDR3 bases: TGTGCCAGCAGCCAAGACCCGGGACAGGGACGCGAAAAACTGTTTTTT.

This clonotype was observed many times. The J gene is TRBJ2-2, the V gene TRBV20-1; D possibly corresponds to TRBD2 (6 bases). Germline CDR1 and CDR2: DFQATT and SNEGSKA (reference sequence). Trimming removed 1 base from V and 5 bases from J, with 11 bases in between. The CDR3 covers 14 residues. In DNA, the CDR3 is TGCAGTGCTAGAGCCCCACTAGCTACCGGGGAGCTGTTTTTT. Residues: CSARAPLATGELFF.

V is TRBV20-1 and J is TRBJ2-6; D possibly matches TRBD1 or TRBD2 (5 bases each). V was clipped by 0 bases and J by 0 bases, with 9 bases between them. The CDR3 spans 16 residues. The germline V gene encodes CDR1 DFQATT and CDR2 SNEGSKA (reference sequence). The CDR3 DNA reads TGCAGTGCTAGAGATTTGGGGACCTCTGGGGCCAACGTCCTGACTTTC. It is translated as CSARDLGTSGANVLTF.

The chain uses TRBV28 and TRBJ2-1; 9 bases fit TRBD1. Germline V gene sequence: CDR1 MDHEN, CDR2 SYDVKM. J lost 8 bases, V lost 2 bases, and 7 bases had no gene match. The CDR3 is 15 amino acids. Here the CDR3 DNA reads TGTGCCAGCAGTTTACCGGGACAGGGTGTCCATGAGCAGTTCTTC. It specifies CASSLPGQGVHEQFF.

This chain joins TRBV24-1 and TRBJ1-3; a possible D gene is TRBD1 (6 bases). Trimming removed 2 bases from V and 4 bases from J, with 11 bases in between. This CDR3 comprises 15 residues. Germline CDR1 and CDR2: KGHDR and SFDVKD. CDR3 region: CATSDSAGVGNTIYF. In nucleotides, the CDR3 is TGTGCCACCAGTGATTCGGCAGGGGTGGGAAACACCATATATTTT.

A remark on this clonotype: A much larger clone is a single base away; this may be a read error. The CDR3 DNA is TGCAGCACGCTGGTAGGGGTCAATGAAAAACTGTTTTTT. Its protein is CSTLVGVNEKLFF. The chain combines TRBV29-1 with TRBJ1-4; D may be TRBD1 (5 bases). The CDR3 extends over 13 amino acids. The germline gives CDR1 SQVTM, CDR2 ANQGSEA. V was shortened by 8 bases and J by 5 bases, with 15 bases between the two germline ends.

This clonotype was seen only a few times. This chain connects TRBV27 to TRBJ1-2; D is unclear. This CDR3 region has 14 residues. CDR1 is MNHEY, CDR2 SMNVEV, per germline (reference sequence). The germline V and J ends were trimmed by 6 bases and 7 bases, with 18 bases remaining between them. The CDR3 DNA sequence: TGTGCCAGCAGAGCCGGTTCGGGTTCGGGTGGCTACACCTTC. It codes for CASRAGSGSGGYTF.